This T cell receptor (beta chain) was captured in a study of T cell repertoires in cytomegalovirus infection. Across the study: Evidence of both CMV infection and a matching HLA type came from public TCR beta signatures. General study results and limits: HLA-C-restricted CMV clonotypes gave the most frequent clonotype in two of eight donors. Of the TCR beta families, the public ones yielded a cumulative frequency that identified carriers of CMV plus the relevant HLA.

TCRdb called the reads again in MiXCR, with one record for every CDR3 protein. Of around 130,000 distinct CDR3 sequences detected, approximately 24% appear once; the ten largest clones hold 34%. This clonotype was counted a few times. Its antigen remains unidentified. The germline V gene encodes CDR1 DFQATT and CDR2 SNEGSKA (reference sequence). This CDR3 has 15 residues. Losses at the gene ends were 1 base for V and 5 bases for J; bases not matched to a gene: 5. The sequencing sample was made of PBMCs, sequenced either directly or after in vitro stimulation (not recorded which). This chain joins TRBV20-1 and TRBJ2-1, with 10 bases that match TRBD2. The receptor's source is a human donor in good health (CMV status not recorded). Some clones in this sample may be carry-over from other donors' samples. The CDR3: CSARVLAGVDNEQFF. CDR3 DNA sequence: TGCAGTGCTAGAGTCCTAGCGGGAGTCGACAATGAGCAGTTCTTC.